The 21 T cell receptor beta chains listed next were all sequenced from one sample in a study of T cells in Graves' hyperthyroidism and ophthalmopathy. TCR beta CDR3 regions were amplified from RNA transcripts. The TCR CDR3 first-round RT-PCR relied on the HTBI primer set. TCRdb independently ran MiXCR on the multiplex PCR reads; one entry per CDR3 protein. The data contain hundreds of thousands of distinct CDR3 sequences, over 35% of them singletons. Sequencing used blood. The origin of the receptors is a young man with Graves' hyperthyroidism.

This rearrangement joins TRBV7-9 to TRBJ2-5; no reliable D call. Germline V gene data show CDR1 as SEHNR and CDR2 as FQNEAQ (reference sequence). The V gene lost 8 bases and the J gene lost 9 bases, with 13 bases spanning the gap. The length of the CDR3 is 11 residues. The CDR3 coding sequence is TGTGCCAGCGGATTAGGCCAGCCCCAGTACTTC. Protein: CASGLGQPQYF.

About this clonotype: A junction boundary mismatches the germline segment, possibly from a read error. The V call is TRBV19, the J call TRBJ2-5, with TRBD2 identical over 8 bases. Germline V gene lookup returns CDR1 LNHDA and CDR2 SQIVND (reference sequence). CDR3 length: 14 residues. CDR3 sequence: CASSITIGGDPPFF. The CDR3 DNA is TGTGCCAGTAGTATTACGATCGGGGGGGACCCTCCGTTCTTC.

This clonotype was recorded a few times. This chain joins TRBV20-1 and TRBJ2-5; 8 bases are a match to TRBD2. The CDR3 has 15 amino acids. V gave up 3 bases and J gave up 2 bases; unmatched junction bases: 8. The germline V gene encodes CDR1 DFQATT and CDR2 SNEGSKA (reference sequence). Here the CDR3 DNA reads TGCAGTGCTAGCTGGGCGGGAGGTCCTCAAGAGACCCAGTACTTC. Translation gives CSASWAGGPQETQYF.

Note on this clonotype: Its ends do not fully match the called genes, so a read error is possible. The chain joins TRBV7-2 to TRBJ2-7; no definite D call. CDR3 length equals 13 residues. Germline CDR1 reads SGHTA; CDR2 reads FQGNSA. CDR3 amino acids: CASSQEITYEQYF. The CDR3 bases are TGCGCCAGCAGCCAAGAAATAACTTACGAGCAGTACTTC. Full variable domain (missing parts from reference TRBV7-2 and TRBJ2-7): GAGVSQSPSNKVTEKGKDVELRCDPISGHTALYWYRQSLGQGLEFLIYFQGNSAPDKSGLPSDRFSAERTGGSVSTLTIQRTQQEDSAVYLCASSQEITYEQYFGPGTRLTVT.

V and J are TRBV6-1 and TRBJ1-1; the D gene is possibly TRBD1 (5 bases). Germline CDR1 and CDR2: MNHNS and SASEGT. The V and J ends lost 5 bases and 8 bases respectively, with 12 bases between them. There are 12 residues in the CDR3. This chain's CDR3 is CASSRTGFEAFF. The CDR3 region has the DNA TGTGCCAGCAGTAGAACAGGTTTCGAAGCTTTCTTT.

The chain couples TRBV9 to TRBJ2-2; D is possibly TRBD1 or TRBD2 (5 bases each). V was clipped by 9 bases and J by 5 bases, with 11 bases between them. The germline CDR1 and CDR2 sequences are SGDLS and YYNGEE. This CDR3 has 12 amino acids. This chain's CDR3 is CATGEGTGELFF. CDR3 DNA sequence: TGTGCCACCGGCGAGGGGACCGGGGAGCTGTTTTTT.

As for this clonotype: This clone may be a read error of a much larger clone one base away. The V and J genes are TRBV29-1 and TRBJ1-3; D not certain. Trimming pared 4 bases from V and 12 bases from J, leaving 13 bases between. The germline CDR1 and CDR2 sequences are SQVTM and ANQGSEA. The CDR3 has 11 residues. CDR3 sequence reads: CSVGNRDIIYF. As DNA, the CDR3 is TGCAGCGTTGGGAATAGAGACATCATATATTTT.

This clonotype was counted only a few times. J is TRBJ2-2 and V is TRBV9; maybe TRBD2 (5 bases). Germline V lookup: CDR1 SGDLS, CDR2 YYNGEE. The V end was cut by 2 bases, the J end by 0 bases, with 8 bases between. The CDR3 totals 15 residues. CDR3 region: CASSVGNANTGELFF. Written as DNA, the CDR3 is TGTGCCAGCAGCGTCGGGAACGCGAACACCGGGGAGCTGTTTTTT.

This clonotype has a handful of counts. The rearrangement links TRBV7-6 to TRBJ2-5, with 8 bases that match TRBD2. The CDR3 extends over 17 amino acids. V lost 1 base to trimming and J lost 3 bases; unmatched junction nucleotides: 10. Germline V gene data show CDR1 as SGHVS and CDR2 as FNYEAQ. The CDR3 protein is CASSLEVGGAGKETQYF. The DNA for the CDR3 is TGTGCCAGCAGCTTAGAAGTCGGGGGGGCCGGAAAAGAGACCCAGTACTTC.

The rearrangement uses TRBV5-5 and TRBJ2-7; 8 bases fit TRBD2. The CDR3 consists of 15 residues. Trimming removed 3 bases from V and 2 bases from J; junction bases left unmatched: 7. Looked up from germline, CDR1 is SGHKS and CDR2 is YYEKEE (reference sequence). The CDR3 sequence: CASSSPGLETYEQYF. CDR3 bases: TGTGCCAGCAGCTCGCCGGGACTAGAGACCTACGAGCAGTACTTC.

The genes are TRBV7-9 and TRBJ1-5; D remains ambiguous. V lost 6 bases to trimming and J lost 3 bases, with 9 bases between them. The CDR3 runs 13 residues. Germline-derived CDR1 and CDR2 are SEHNR and FQNEAQ (reference sequence). This CDR3 reads CASSSADNQPQHF. The CDR3 region has the DNA TGTGCCAGCAGTTCGGCAGACAATCAGCCCCAGCATTTT. Full variable domain (outside the CDR3, taken from reference TRBV7-9 and TRBJ1-5): DTGVSQNPRHKITKRGQNVTFRCDPISEHNRLYWYRQTLGQGPEFLTYFQNEAQLEKSRLLSDRFSAERPKGSFSTLEIQRTEQGDSAMYLCASSSADNQPQHFGDGTRLSIL.

This clonotype was counted at least ten times. The J gene is TRBJ2-7, the V gene TRBV2; 8 bases match TRBD1. The CDR3 consists of 13 residues. Germline trimming cut 2 bases from V and 7 bases from J; bases unmatched to any gene: 4. CDR1 is SNHLY and CDR2 is FYNNEI in the germline V gene. The CDR3 is CASSEQGAGEQYF. CDR3 nucleotides: TGTGCCAGCAGTGAACAGGGGGCGGGGGAGCAGTACTTC.

The table lists this clonotype with a few counts. V and J are TRBV2 and TRBJ1-1, with D uncertain. The CDR3 covers 14 residues. The germline gives CDR1 SNHLY, CDR2 FYNNEI. Trimming stripped 3 bases from V and 1 base from J, with 9 bases between. The CDR3 sequence: CASSEGRENTEAFF. The DNA for the CDR3 is TGTGCCAGCAGTGAGGGAAGGGAGAACACTGAAGCTTTCTTT.

This clonotype showed up many times. The V gene is TRBV7-6, the J gene TRBJ1-2, with 7 bases lining up with TRBD1. Germline V gene lookup returns CDR1 SGHVS and CDR2 FNYEAQ. The CDR3 extends over 14 amino acids. J was trimmed by 6 bases and V by 5 bases; bases with no gene match: 9. The CDR3 here is CASSPATGSDGYTF. The DNA of the CDR3 is TGTGCCAGCAGCCCCGCGACAGGGTCGGATGGCTACACCTTC.

The genes are TRBV20-1 and TRBJ2-7; D is ambiguous. The V and J ends lost 1 base and 3 bases respectively, with 10 bases between them. CDR3 length: 13 amino acids. The germline CDR1 and CDR2 sequences are DFQATT and SNEGSKA (reference sequence). The CDR3 DNA reads as TGCAGTGCTAGAGGGGTACTGATCTACGAGCAGTACTTC. Translating it yields CSARGVLIYEQYF.

This clonotype was detected many times. The rearrangement links TRBV20-1 to TRBJ2-7; D is tentatively TRBD1 or TRBD2 (5 bases each). The germline V gene has CDR1 DFQATT and CDR2 SNEGSKA (reference sequence). Trimming left V 8 bases short and J 2 bases short, with 13 bases between. The CDR3 is 12 amino acids. The CDR3 sequence is CSPDGDAYEQYF. The CDR3 DNA is TGCAGTCCCGACGGGGACGCCTACGAGCAGTACTTC.

This clonotype occurred many times. V gene TRBV10-3 combines with J gene TRBJ2-2; D ambiguous. Germline V gives CDR1 ENHRY, CDR2 SYGVKD. Trimming shortened V by 6 bases and J by 6 bases, and 14 bases separated the two germline ends. The CDR3 contains 14 residues. The CDR3, as DNA: TGTGCCATCAGGCGCGGAGAGACTGCCGGGGAGCTGTTTTTT. Translation gives CAIRRGETAGELFF.

This clonotype was seen only a few times. One junction end disagrees with the germline gene, perhaps due to a read error. The chain has TRBV2 and TRBJ1-1; D possibly corresponds to TRBD1 (6 bases). The CDR3 totals 14 residues. Germline values: CDR1 SNHLY, CDR2 FYNNEI. CDR3 in amino acids: CATQEGGVNTEAFF. The CDR3 nucleotides read TGTGCCACTCAAGAGGGGGGTGTGAATACTGAAGCTTTCTTT.

As concerns this clonotype: A much larger clone sits a single nucleotide away, making a read error possible. The conserved phenylalanine or tryptophan is not found at the CDR3 terminus, so this likely reflects a read error. This chain uses TRBV10-3 with TRBJ1-1; D gene uncertain. V lost 2 bases and J lost 1, with 5 bases in between. This CDR3 has 13 residues. Germline CDR1 is ENHRY and CDR2 is SYGVKD. CDR3 in amino acids: CAISERPNTEAFL. The CDR3 DNA sequence: TGTGCCATCAGTGAGAGGCCGAACACTGAAGCTTTCCTT.

This clonotype has just a few counts. The chain combines TRBV6-1 with TRBJ2-2; D is perhaps TRBD1 or TRBD2 (5 bases each). Germline V gene lookup returns CDR1 MNHNS and CDR2 SASEGT. The CDR3 is made up of 16 amino acids. The V end was cut by 4 bases, the J end by 1 base, with 13 bases between. The CDR3 loop is CASSGRGPMNTGELFF. The CDR3 DNA reads TGTGCCAGCAGTGGACGGGGACCGATGAACACCGGGGAGCTGTTTTTT.

This chain connects TRBV25-1 to TRBJ1-4, with a weak D call TRBD1 (5 bases). Germline lookup yields CDR1 MGHDK and CDR2 SYGVNS. The CDR3 contains 12 residues. With 8 bases removed from V and 5 bases from J, the gap between germline ends came to 9 bases. The CDR3 protein is CASVWGNEKLFF. The CDR3 DNA sequence: TGTGCCAGCGTATGGGGGAATGAAAAACTGTTTTTT.